Following are 32 T cell receptor beta chains from one sample sequenced in a study of blood T cells in healthy people across ages. Using a J-beta primer mix together with a sample-barcoded 5' primer, a second PCR was run for roughly 7 to 12 cycles. TCRdb recomputed calls from the 5' RACE reads with MiXCR, one row per CDR3 protein. This table has some 1,500,000 distinct CDR3 sequences, less than 45% appearing once. Input material: blood. All receptors derive from a woman aged 18-29 years in good health.

A few counts support this clonotype. V and J are TRBV7-2 and TRBJ2-3, with 7 bases that match TRBD2. There are 16 residues in the CDR3. Germline-derived CDR1 and CDR2 are SGHTA and FQGNSA. After removal of 3 bases from V and 1 base from J, the junction contained 7 bases not matched to a gene. The DNA for the CDR3 is TGTGCCAGCAGCTTTAGACTAGCTTTAGGCACAGATACGCAGTATTTT. As protein: CASSFRLALGTDTQYF.

Comment on this clonotype: A much larger clone lies a single base off, so this may be a read error. The V gene is TRBV21-1, the J gene TRBJ2-3; the D call TRBD1 from the table was never checked on the DNA. TRBV21-1 represents a pseudogene. The CDR3 loop spans 18 amino acids. CDR3 coding DNA: TGTGCCAGCAGCATCCGAAGGACAATACCCCTTAGCACAGATGCGCAGTATTTT. It codes for CASSIRRTIPLSTDAQYF.

This clonotype appeared a few times. This CDR3 is CASSPTVGSDYGYTF. The CDR3 nucleotides are TGTGCCAGCAGCCCCACGGTAGGGTCGGACTATGGCTACACCTTC. This chain joins TRBV7-2 and TRBJ1-2; D uncertain. The CDR3 covers 15 residues. Germline lookup yields CDR1 SGHTA and CDR2 FQGNSA. V was clipped by 5 bases and J by 3 bases, with 16 bases between them.

This clonotype has more than one count but fewer than ten. The CDR3 bases are TGCGCCAGCAGCGAGGGGACTAGCGGGATGTATGAGCAGTTCTTC. Amino acids: CASSEGTSGMYEQFF. The V and J genes are TRBV4-3 and TRBJ2-1, with 13 nucleotides matching TRBD2. This CDR3 spans 15 amino acids. Trimming took 5 bases from V and 8 from J; bases not matched to a gene: 6. Per the germline V gene, CDR1 is LGHNA and CDR2 is YSLEER.

V gene TRBV20-1 combines with J gene TRBJ2-3, with 10 bases that match TRBD2. The CDR3 is made up of 15 amino acids. The germline V gene encodes CDR1 DFQATT and CDR2 SNEGSKA (reference sequence). V lost 5 bases, J lost 4 bases, and 9 bases stayed unmatched. The CDR3 DNA is TGCAGTGCTGACTCGGGGACTAGCGAATCAGATACGCAGTATTTT. Translation: CSADSGTSESDTQYF.

The J gene is TRBJ2-7, the V gene TRBV12-3 or TRBV12-4, with D unresolved. This CDR3 comprises 12 residues. V was pared by 3 bases and J by 7 bases, with 10 bases between. The CDR3 nucleotides are TGTGCCAGCAGTTTTGGTAGTGGTGAGCAGTACTTC. It is translated as CASSFGSGEQYF.

Here the CDR3 reads CASSGRPTQETQYF. CDR3 sequence (DNA): TGTGCCAGCAGTGGCCGGCCGACCCAAGAGACCCAGTACTTC. The chain combines TRBV9 with TRBJ2-5; D remains unclear. Germline assignment: CDR1 SGDLS and CDR2 YYNGEE. Trimming took 5 bases from V and 1 from J, leaving 12 bases between them. This CDR3 has 14 residues.

V gene TRBV11-3 combines with J gene TRBJ2-3; D ambiguous. In germline, CDR1 is SGHNT, CDR2 YENEEA. V was cut by 0 bases and J by 0 bases, with 16 bases left in between. The CDR3 contains 18 residues. This chain's CDR3 is CASSLDYNRETSTDTQYF. The CDR3 DNA is TGTGCCAGCAGCTTAGATTACAACAGAGAGACTAGCACAGATACGCAGTATTTT.

This clonotype was counted a few times. This chain connects TRBV3-1 to TRBJ2-5; TRBD2 is a possible D gene (6 bases). Trimming shortened V by 4 bases and J by 2 bases, and 17 bases separated the two germline ends. The germline V gene has CDR1 LGHDT and CDR2 YNNKEL (reference sequence). The CDR3 has 16 amino acids. The CDR3 region is CASSLGNSGEQETQYF. The DNA of the CDR3 is TGTGCCAGCAGCCTAGGAAATAGCGGTGAACAAGAGACCCAGTACTTC.

This clonotype was observed a handful of times. This chain uses TRBV20-1 with TRBJ2-7, with TRBD2 matching over 9 bases. J was trimmed by 3 bases and V by 2 bases; bases with no gene match: 5. The CDR3 spans 14 residues. CDR1 is DFQATT and CDR2 is SNEGSKA in the germline V gene (reference sequence). The CDR3 bases are TGCAGTGCTAGATCCGGGACTAGCCACTACGAGCAGTACTTC. It codes for CSARSGTSHYEQYF.

The chain joins TRBV20-1 to TRBJ2-7; 9 bases fit TRBD2. V was clipped by 0 bases and J by 5 bases; unmatched bases: 8. Germline CDR1 and CDR2: DFQATT and SNEGSKA (reference sequence). This CDR3 contains 15 residues. CDR3 region: CSARELSGGSDEQYF. CDR3 nucleotide sequence: TGCAGTGCTAGAGAACTTAGCGGGGGAAGCGACGAGCAGTACTTC.

The chain uses TRBV5-1 and TRBJ2-5; 8 positions agree with TRBD1. This CDR3 comprises 15 residues. Germline assignment: CDR1 SGHRS and CDR2 YFSETQ. V lost 4 bases, J lost 3 bases, and 8 bases stayed unmatched. CDR3 bases: TGCGCCAGCAGCCCAAGACCGGGACAGGAAGAGACCCAGTACTTC. Translation gives CASSPRPGQEETQYF.

The CDR3 nucleotides are TGTGCCAGCAGTTACCCTTCTGGGGCCAACGTCCTGACTTTC. Amino acid sequence: CASSYPSGANVLTF. The J gene is TRBJ2-6, the V gene TRBV6-6; D not resolved. CDR1 is MNHNY and CDR2 is SVGAGI in the germline V gene (reference sequence). This CDR3 has 14 amino acids. V was trimmed by 2 bases and J by 1 base, leaving 3 bases between them.

In DNA form, the CDR3 reads TGCAGCGTTCTCTTCACCGGGGAGCTGTTTTTT. Translated, it gives CSVLFTGELFF. This chain connects TRBV29-1 to TRBJ2-2; D gene uncertain. The CDR3 loop spans 11 amino acids. The germline gives CDR1 SQVTM, CDR2 ANQGSEA. With 5 bases removed from V and 4 bases from J, the gap between germline ends came to 5 bases.

This clonotype came up a few times. This chain uses TRBV4-1 with TRBJ2-5; D may correspond to TRBD1 or TRBD2 (5 bases each). Deletions cut 4 bases from V and 6 bases from J, with 12 bases between. The germline gives CDR1 MGHRA, CDR2 YSYEKL. The CDR3 covers 13 residues. Here the CDR3 reads CASSPGALQTQYF. Here the CDR3 DNA reads TGCGCCAGCAGCCCCGGGGCTCTCCAGACCCAGTACTTC.

The chain carries TRBV24-1 and TRBJ2-1; TRBD1 aligns across 9 bases. There are 14 residues in the CDR3. Trimming took 4 bases from V and 10 from J; bases not matched to a gene: 7. Germline loops: CDR1 KGHDR, CDR2 SFDVKD. CDR3 amino acids: CATSDNRGLGEQFF. In DNA form, the CDR3 reads TGTGCCACCAGTGACAACAGGGGGCTAGGGGAGCAGTTCTTC.

The chain joins TRBV2 to TRBJ2-1, with 9 nucleotides matching TRBD2. CDR1 and CDR2 (germline): SNHLY, FYNNEI. J gave up 7 bases and V 4 bases, and 5 bases lay outside the gene matches. This CDR3 has 14 amino acids. Written as DNA, the CDR3 is TGTGCCAGCAGTGGCCAGCGGGGGGTGAATGAGCAGTTCTTC. This translates into CASSGQRGVNEQFF.

This clonotype has at least ten counts. V usage is TRBV10-3 and J usage is TRBJ2-1; D is perhaps TRBD1 or TRBD2 (5 bases each). CDR3 length: 15 amino acids. Germline V gene sequence: CDR1 ENHRY, CDR2 SYGVKD. Trimming removed 8 bases from V and 1 base from J, with 15 bases in between. The CDR3, as DNA: TGTGCCATCGGGGCAGCGGAACCGTCCTACAATGAGCAGTTCTTC. This gives the protein CAIGAAEPSYNEQFF.

The V and J genes are TRBV4-2 and TRBJ1-4; a weak D match, TRBD1 (6 bases). V gave up 0 bases and J gave up 6 bases, with 11 bases separating them. There are 15 residues in the CDR3. Per germline, CDR1 LGHNA and CDR2 YNFKEQ. In nucleotides, the CDR3 is TGTGCCAGCAGCCAAGATCAGGGGAAGGATGAAAAACTGTTTTTT. Residues: CASSQDQGKDEKLFF.

The chain employs TRBV7-2 and TRBJ2-4; TRBD1 matches 9 bases. The V and J ends lost 1 base and 7 bases, in that order; junction bases with no gene match: 5. This CDR3 is built from 15 residues. Germline V gene sequence: CDR1 SGHTA, CDR2 FQGNSA. The DNA of the CDR3 is TGTGCCAGCAGCTTAGGGGACAGGGAGGACAACATTCAGTACTTC. Encoded protein: CASSLGDREDNIQYF.

This clonotype occurred a few times. V is TRBV7-9 and J is TRBJ1-2, with D unclear. Germline-derived CDR1 and CDR2 are SEHNR and FQNEAQ (reference sequence). CDR3 length equals 12 residues. The germline V and J ends were trimmed by 5 bases and 7 bases, with 11 bases remaining between them. Written as DNA, the CDR3 is TGTGCCAGCAGCCCGCCAGAGGGTGGCTACACCTTC. Translation: CASSPPEGGYTF.

This rearrangement joins TRBV9 to TRBJ2-1; D remains ambiguous. The closer fit of TRBJ2-7 to the DNA end suggests the J call may be wrong. The CDR3 has 15 residues. Germline CDR1 reads SGDLS; CDR2 reads YYNGEE. This CDR3 is CASSVDSNSYNEQYF. The CDR3 DNA reads as TGTGCCAGCAGCGTAGATTCAAACTCCTACAATGAGCAGTACTTC.

The table lists this clonotype with a few counts. CDR3 loop: CASSPVGAGVMNTEAFF. In DNA, the CDR3 is TGTGCCAGCAGCCCTGTAGGGGCAGGAGTCATGAACACTGAAGCTTTCTTT. The genes are TRBV11-2 and TRBJ1-1, with a tentative D call TRBD1 (5 bases). The CDR3 totals 17 residues. Trimming removed 5 bases at V and 0 bases at J, with 19 bases between. Germline values: CDR1 SGHAT, CDR2 FQNNGV.

This chain links TRBV25-1 with TRBJ1-5, with D unclear. V dropped 1 base and J dropped 0 bases, with 13 bases sitting between them. This CDR3 is built from 17 residues. Germline lookup yields CDR1 MGHDK and CDR2 SYGVNS. In DNA, the CDR3 is TGTGCCAGCAGTGAATGCCCAGGATTATATAGCAATCAGCCCCAGCATTTT. The encoded protein is CASSECPGLYSNQPQHF.

This chain links TRBV4-3 with TRBJ2-3; TRBD2 aligns across 11 bases. The germline gives CDR1 LGHNA, CDR2 YSLEER. Unmatched junction bases numbered 4, after V lost 4 bases and J lost 4 bases. The length of the CDR3 is 15 residues. CDR3 in amino acids: CASSLTSGESDTQYF. The CDR3, as DNA: TGCGCCAGCAGCCTGACTAGCGGGGAATCAGATACGCAGTATTTT.

The sample holds a few counts of this clonotype. This chain uses TRBV4-2 with TRBJ1-4; D uncertain. The V gene's germline CDR1 is LGHNA and CDR2 YNFKEQ. The CDR3 sequence is 15 residues long. Trimming removed 0 bases at V and 1 base at J, with 6 bases between. The CDR3 loop is CASSQDVRTNEKLFF. The CDR3 nucleotides are TGTGCCAGCAGCCAAGATGTCAGAACTAATGAAAAACTGTTTTTT.

The V gene is TRBV6-2 or TRBV6-3, the J gene TRBJ2-5; 8 nucleotides line up with TRBD2. The CDR3 is 17 amino acids. Germline V lookup: CDR1 MNHEY, CDR2 SVGEGT. J was trimmed by 4 bases and V by 7 bases; bases with no gene match: 17. This CDR3 reads CASNHLRGLARGETQYF. CDR3 nucleotides: TGTGCCAGCAACCACTTACGAGGACTAGCCAGAGGAGAGACCCAGTACTTC.

The V call is TRBV7-2, the J call TRBJ2-7; no definite D call. This CDR3 is 12 amino acids long. In germline, CDR1 is SGHTA, CDR2 FQGNSA. Trimming shortened V by 5 bases and J by 9 bases, and 14 bases separated the two germline ends. CDR3 coding DNA: TGTGCCAGCAGCCTGATGACTGAGATGCAGTACTTC. This encodes CASSLMTEMQYF.

The chain employs TRBV5-1 and TRBJ2-1; 9 bases align to TRBD2. Trimming cost V 4 bases and J 6 bases; bases outside gene matches: 8. CDR1 is SGHRS and CDR2 is YFSETQ in the germline V gene. CDR3 length equals 15 residues. CDR3 sequence (DNA): TGCGCCAGCAGCCAAAGCGGACTAGCGTCCAATGAGCAGTTCTTC. Amino acids: CASSQSGLASNEQFF.

This chain connects TRBV4-2 to TRBJ2-4, with D possibly being TRBD2 (5 bases). Between the trimmed V and J ends, which lost 0 bases and 2 bases, there was a span of 14 bases. The CDR3 is 17 residues long. Germline loops: CDR1 LGHNA, CDR2 YNFKEQ. CDR3 in amino acids: CASSQDTGSGTKNIQYF. Written as DNA, the CDR3 is TGTGCCAGCAGCCAAGACACGGGGAGCGGCACCAAAAACATTCAGTACTTC.

V usage is TRBV24-1 and J usage is TRBJ2-7; 9 positions match TRBD2. V was clipped by 2 bases and J by 7 bases; unmatched bases: 14. Per germline, CDR1 KGHDR and CDR2 SFDVKD. The CDR3 contains 17 residues. The CDR3 bases are TGTGCCACCAGTGATTCAAAGGTAGCGGGAGAGGTCAATGAGCAGTACTTC. It specifies CATSDSKVAGEVNEQYF.

Only a few counts were recorded for this clonotype. The V gene is TRBV4-3, the J gene TRBJ1-1, with D uncertain. Per germline, CDR1 LGHNA and CDR2 YSLEER. The V end was cut by 5 bases, the J end by 11 bases, with 15 bases between. The CDR3 length is 12 residues. The CDR3 spells CASSYLLGGAFF. The CDR3 DNA reads as TGCGCCAGCAGCTACCTATTAGGTGGGGCTTTCTTT.